What follows is one T cell receptor (beta chain) and its context. Antigen unknown. This entry is derived from a study of Graves' ophthalmopathy and Graves' hyperthyroidism. Study-level results: Blood also held most thyroid clonotypes expanded above 0.001 frequency. Ophthalmopathy versus stable hyperthyroidism: 13-signature model gave less than 90% sensitivity, less than 82% specificity.

With a duration under 3 months, ophthalmopathy in the donors showed moderate-to-severe activity, CAS ≥3 and NOSPECS ≥4. Scientists amplified the TCR beta CDR3 regions from RNA transcripts. First-round RT-PCR employed HTBI primers, with a second-round multiplex PCR after it. TCRdb processed the multiplex PCR reads anew with MiXCR; each CDR3 protein has one entry. The sample lists hundreds of thousands of distinct CDR3 sequences; 40% were seen once. This receptor was identified in an adult man with Graves' ophthalmopathy. Sample: peripheral blood.

CDR3 sequence: CASSLGVGFNVLTF. CDR3 bases: TGTGCCAGCAGCTTAGGGGTAGGGTTCAACGTCCTGACTTTC. V and J are TRBV7-9 and TRBJ2-6; D is ambiguous. The V and J ends lost 1 base and 9 bases respectively, with 10 bases between them. The CDR3 is 14 amino acids. Germline CDR1 is SEHNR and CDR2 is FQNEAQ (reference sequence).